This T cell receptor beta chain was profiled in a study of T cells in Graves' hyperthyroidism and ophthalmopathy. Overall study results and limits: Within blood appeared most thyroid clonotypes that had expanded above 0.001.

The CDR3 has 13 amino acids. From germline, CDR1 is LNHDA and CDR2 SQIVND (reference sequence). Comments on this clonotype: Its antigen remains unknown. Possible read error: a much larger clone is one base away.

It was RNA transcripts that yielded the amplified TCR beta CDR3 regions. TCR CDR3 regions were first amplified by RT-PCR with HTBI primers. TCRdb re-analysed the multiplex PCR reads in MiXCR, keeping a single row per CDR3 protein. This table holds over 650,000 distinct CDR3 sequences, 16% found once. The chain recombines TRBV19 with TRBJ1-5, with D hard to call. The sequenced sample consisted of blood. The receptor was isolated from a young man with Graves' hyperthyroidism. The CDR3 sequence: CASSIGGNQPKHF. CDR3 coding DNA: TGTGCCAGTAGTATCGGTGGCAATCAGCCCAAGCATTTT.